These 29 T cell receptor beta chains originate from one sample sequenced in a study of cytomegalovirus exposure and HLA in healthy donors. The PCR had 60 Vbeta and 13 Jbeta primers. Using immunoSEQ multiplex PCR, the repertoire was profiled, and TCRdb retains in-frame clones only, with some absent. Of 90,000 to 95,000 clones detected, around 80% appear once; the ten largest clones hold about 0.5%. Sequencing used PBMCs. The receptors here all came from a man between 25 and 39 years old in good health and CMV-seronegative.

This chain links TRBV18 with TRBJ1-1, with D uncertain. V lost 1 base, J lost 3 bases, and 9 bases lay in between. This CDR3 has 14 residues. Per germline, CDR1 KGHSH and CDR2 LQKENI. The CDR3 DNA follows: TGTGCCAGCTCACCACTGGAGAAGGACACTGAAGCTTTCTTT. Its translation is CASSPLEKDTEAFF.

As to this clone: At one of its ends the junction is not consistent with the germline gene, which may arise from a read error. The CDR3 spells CAGSFQGNEQFF. The DNA for the CDR3 is TGCGCCGGCAGCTTTCAGGGTAATGAGCAGTTCTTC. The chain joins TRBV5-1 to TRBJ2-1; tentatively, D is TRBD1 (5 bases). There are 12 residues in the CDR3. The germline V gene has CDR1 SGHRS and CDR2 YFSETQ.

In this sample, this clone turned up once. The V and J genes are TRBV7-9 and TRBJ2-2, with a possible D match to TRBD1 (5 bases). V gave up 5 bases and J gave up 0 bases, with 10 bases separating them. This CDR3 is built from 15 residues. Germline loops: CDR1 SEHNR, CDR2 FQNEAQ (reference sequence). The CDR3 sequence: CASSTQAPNTGELFF. CDR3 coding DNA: TGTGCCAGCAGCACACAGGCCCCGAACACCGGGGAGCTGTTTTTT.

The CDR3 protein is CASSPGTGADTQYF. CDR3 nucleotides: TGTGCCAGCAGCCCTGGGACAGGGGCAGATACGCAGTATTTT. V is TRBV7-3 and J is TRBJ2-3; TRBD1 agrees at 10 bases. The V segment lost 5 bases and the J segment 4 bases; nucleotides outside the gene matches: 3. The CDR3 loop spans 14 amino acids. Looked up from germline, CDR1 is SGHTA and CDR2 is FQGTGA.

This clone was counted once. The rearrangement uses TRBV6-1 and TRBJ2-3; 10 positions agree with TRBD2. The CDR3 contains 15 residues. Looked up from germline, CDR1 is MNHNS and CDR2 is SASEGT. V gave up 7 bases and J gave up 7 bases; unmatched junction bases: 11. The CDR3 loop reads CASKESGRGINTQYF. The CDR3 nucleotides are TGTGCCAGCAAAGAAAGCGGGAGGGGGATTAATACGCAGTATTTT.

The chain carries TRBV5-5 and TRBJ1-3; TRBD1 matches at 10 bases. The CDR3 loop spans 15 amino acids. Trimming cost V 4 bases and J 4 bases; bases outside gene matches: 5. Germline loops: CDR1 SGHKS, CDR2 YYEKEE (reference sequence). CDR3 residues: CASSIGTGVGNTIYF. CDR3 nucleotides: TGTGCCAGCAGCATCGGGACAGGGGTCGGAAACACCATATATTTT.

The rearrangement uses TRBV7-9 and TRBJ2-5; TRBD2 matches at 9 bases. Germline V CDR1 and CDR2: SEHNR, FQNEAQ (reference sequence). The CDR3 has 16 amino acids. The ends lost 5 bases at V and 4 bases at J; junction bases unmatched: 11. CDR3 sequence reads: CASSPRIAGVGETQYF. CDR3 DNA: TGTGCCAGCAGCCCTCGGATAGCGGGGGTGGGAGAGACCCAGTACTTC.

V is TRBV10-3 and J is TRBJ1-1; D gene ambiguous. Per germline, CDR1 ENHRY and CDR2 SYGVKD. V was trimmed by 1 base and J by 0 bases, leaving 9 bases between them. This CDR3 has 15 amino acids. The CDR3 sequence is CAISELGSMNTEAFF. The DNA of the CDR3 is TGTGCCATCAGTGAGTTGGGCAGCATGAACACTGAAGCTTTCTTT.

This sequence joins TRBV7-6 and TRBJ1-1; unclear D gene. Germline V gene data show CDR1 as SGHVS and CDR2 as FNYEAQ. The germline V and J ends were trimmed by 5 bases and 1 base, with 11 bases remaining between them. The CDR3 runs to 14 residues. This CDR3 is CASSKIGRNTEAFF. In DNA form, the CDR3 reads TGTGCCAGCAGCAAAATTGGGCGGAACACTGAAGCTTTCTTT. The variable domain in full, completed from reference TRBV7-6 and TRBJ1-1, reads GAGVSQSPRYKVTKRGQDVALRCDPISGHVSLYWYRQALGQGPEFLTYFNYEAQQDKSGLPNDRFSAERPEGSISTLTIQRTEQRDSAMYRCASSKIGRNTEAFFGQGTRLTVV.

This clone has just one count. The chain uses TRBV5-6 and TRBJ2-5, with D possibly matching TRBD2 (5 bases). Trimming removed 0 bases at V and 2 bases at J, with 11 bases between. This CDR3 spans 15 amino acids. The germline V gene has CDR1 SGHDT and CDR2 YYEEEE. CDR3 loop: CASSLVDLGQETQYF. CDR3 sequence (DNA): TGTGCCAGCAGCTTGGTGGACTTGGGGCAAGAGACCCAGTACTTC.

V is TRBV11-2 and J is TRBJ2-4; D is undetermined. Germline CDR1 is SGHAT and CDR2 is FQNNGV. V was pared by 6 bases and J by 1 base, with 16 bases between. The CDR3 is 16 residues long. The CDR3 spells CASSRDGEVAKNIQYF. CDR3 DNA: TGTGCCAGCAGTCGCGATGGCGAGGTGGCCAAAAACATTCAGTACTTC. The complete variable domain, with remaining parts taken from reference TRBV11-2 and TRBJ2-4, reads EAGVAQSPRYKIIEKRQSVAFWCNPISGHATLYWYQQILGQGPKLLIQFQNNGVVDDSQLPKDRFSAERLKGVDSTLKIQPAKLEDSAVYLCASSRDGEVAKNIQYFGAGTRLSVL.

This clone was seen many times. The chain is built from TRBV14 and TRBJ2-7, with unresolved D. This CDR3 is 20 amino acids long. The germline V and J ends were trimmed by 1 base and 7 bases, with 32 bases remaining between them. Germline CDR1 SGHDN, CDR2 FVKESK. CDR3 sequence (DNA): TGTGCCAGCAGCCAAGTAGAGGAGTGGCGCCTACGAGCACCAGTCTCAGAGCAGTACTTC. This translates into CASSQVEEWRLRAPVSEQYF.

The gene calls are TRBV5-1 and TRBJ2-1; 14 nucleotides match TRBD2. Germline V lookup: CDR1 SGHRS, CDR2 YFSETQ. The CDR3 extends over 18 amino acids. J lost 7 bases, V lost 2 bases, and 11 bases had no gene match. The chain's CDR3 is CASSLYQTGTSGSNEQFF. In DNA, the CDR3 is TGCGCCAGCAGCTTATACCAGACCGGGACTAGCGGGAGTAATGAGCAGTTCTTC.

V is TRBV7-2 and J is TRBJ1-2, with D uncertain. From germline, CDR1 is SGHTA and CDR2 FQGNSA. CDR3 length: 12 amino acids. V was trimmed by 1 base and J by 4 bases, leaving 4 bases between them. The CDR3 reads CASSLVAYGYTF. CDR3 in DNA: TGTGCCAGCAGCTTAGTAGCCTATGGCTACACCTTC.

There are a few counts of this clone. This chain links TRBV7-9 with TRBJ1-1, with a possible D match to TRBD1 (5 bases). The germline V gene encodes CDR1 SEHNR and CDR2 FQNEAQ (reference sequence). The V and J ends lost 1 base and 1 base respectively, with 10 bases between them. The CDR3 is 15 residues long. CDR3 region: CASSLEGQGNTEAFF. The DNA of the CDR3 is TGTGCCAGCAGCTTAGAGGGCCAGGGGAACACTGAAGCTTTCTTT.

The chain employs TRBV5-1 and TRBJ1-2; D gene ambiguous. Trimming stripped 0 bases from V and 6 bases from J, with 9 bases between. The CDR3 is 13 amino acids. Germline V gene sequence: CDR1 SGHRS, CDR2 YFSETQ. The CDR3 nucleotides are TGCGCCAGCAGCTTGGCCGGGAGGGATGGCTACACCTTC. This sequence encodes CASSLAGRDGYTF.

CDR3 region: CASSSTRFGQGGKASGNTIYF. As DNA, the CDR3 is TGTGCCAGCAGTTCAACTCGATTCGGACAGGGGGGGAAAGCCTCTGGAAACACCATATATTTT. The rearrangement links TRBV27 to TRBJ1-3; 10 bases match TRBD1. Germline V gene lookup returns CDR1 MNHEY and CDR2 SMNVEV (reference sequence). The CDR3 is made up of 21 amino acids. J lost 0 bases, V lost 4 bases, and 18 bases had no gene match.

Points on this clone: At one end the junction does not follow the germline gene, possibly because of a read error. V and J are TRBV7-9 and TRBJ1-5; 8 bases line up with TRBD1. CDR1 and CDR2 (germline): SEHNR, FQNEAQ (reference sequence). CDR3 length: 19 amino acids. The CDR3 protein is CSSSSPRAGGRDSNQPQHF. CDR3 coding DNA: TGTTCCAGCAGCTCCCCCAGGGCAGGGGGCCGCGATAGCAATCAGCCCCAGCATTTT.

V is TRBV6-5 and J is TRBJ1-6, with 7 positions matching TRBD1. V lost 6 bases and J lost 4; bases outside the gene matches: 6. Germline values: CDR1 MNHEY, CDR2 SVGAGI. The CDR3 length is 15 residues. CDR3 coding DNA: TGTGCCAGCAGAGGGACAGCAAGTTATAATTCACCCCTCCACTTT. This translates into CASRGTASYNSPLHF.

V and J are TRBV15 and TRBJ2-3, with 12 bases aligning to TRBD2. The CDR3 covers 16 residues. V trimming: 3 bases; J trimming: 5 bases; junction bases outside the gene matches: 6. Germline CDR1 LNHNV, CDR2 YYDKDF (reference sequence). In nucleotides, the CDR3 is TGTGCCACCAGCAGGACTAGCGGGGGCTACGGAGATACGCAGTATTTT. It is translated as CATSRTSGGYGDTQYF.

This chain joins TRBV6-5 and TRBJ1-2, with TRBD1 matching 7 bases. CDR3 size: 15 residues. Germline CDR1 and CDR2: MNHEY and SVGAGI. Trimming at V came to 4 bases and at J to 5 bases, leaving 10 bases not matched to a gene. CDR3 sequence: CASSFRTGEGYGYTF. Written as DNA, the CDR3 is TGTGCCAGCAGTTTCAGGACAGGAGAGGGATATGGCTACACCTTC.

V usage is TRBV4-1 and J usage is TRBJ2-5; a weak D match, TRBD2 (5 bases). Trimming removed 0 bases at V and 12 bases at J, with 20 bases between. The CDR3 contains 15 residues. The germline gives CDR1 MGHRA, CDR2 YSYEKL. CDR3 bases: TGCGCCAGCAGCCAAGAAAGGGCAGGACTCGAGAGTGAGTACTTC. Translation: CASSQERAGLESEYF.

The CDR3 sequence is CASSRDTGNQPQHF. DNA of the CDR3: TGTGCCAGCAGCCGGGACACGGGCAATCAGCCCCAGCATTTT. The chain joins TRBV5-5 to TRBJ1-5; D is perhaps TRBD1 (6 bases). The CDR3 sequence is 14 residues long. Trimming shortened V by 4 bases and J by 2 bases, and 10 bases separated the two germline ends. Germline CDR1 and CDR2: SGHKS and YYEKEE (reference sequence). The full variable domain, rest sourced from reference TRBV5-5 and TRBJ1-5, is DAGVTQSPTHLIKTRGQQVTLRCSPISGHKSVSWYQQVLGQGPQFIFQYYEKEERGRGNFPDRFSARQFPNYSSELNVNALLLGDSALYLCASSRDTGNQPQHFGDGTRLSIL.

This clone was counted between two and nine times. The chain links TRBV6-5 to TRBJ2-7; a weak D match, TRBD2 (7 bases). Looked up from germline, CDR1 is MNHEY and CDR2 is SVGAGI. Trimming took 8 bases from V and 7 from J, leaving 21 bases between them. The CDR3 extends over 14 amino acids. The CDR3 reads CASGRGTYGLEQYF. The CDR3 nucleotides are TGTGCCAGCGGGAGGGGGACATATGGCTTGGAGCAGTACTTC.

The J gene is TRBJ1-2, the V gene TRBV27; 11 bases are a match to TRBD1. Germline loops: CDR1 MNHEY, CDR2 SMNVEV (reference sequence). The CDR3 sequence is 14 residues long. With V trimmed by 4 bases and J by 7 bases, 5 bases remained unmatched. This chain's CDR3 is CASSSRDRGFGYTF. The CDR3 region has the DNA TGTGCCAGCAGTTCCCGGGACAGGGGGTTTGGCTACACCTTC.

The chain is built from TRBV15 and TRBJ2-1, with 9 bases that match TRBD1. Germline CDR1 reads LNHNV; CDR2 reads YYDKDF (reference sequence). V lost 2 bases, J lost 4 bases, and 6 bases stayed unmatched. CDR3 length equals 16 residues. As DNA, the CDR3 is TGTGCCACCAGCAGAATCGAGACAGGGGGGTACAATGAGCAGTTCTTC. It is translated as CATSRIETGGYNEQFF. The variable domain in full, with the rest retrieved from reference TRBV15 and TRBJ2-1, is DAMVIQNPRYQVTQFGKPVTLSCSQTLNHNVMYWYQQKSSQAPKLLFHYYDKDFNNEADTPDNFQSRRPNTSFCFLDIRSPGLGDTAMYLCATSRIETGGYNEQFFGPGTRLTVL.

The chain is built from TRBV2 and TRBJ1-2, with 7 positions matching TRBD1. Germline V CDR1 and CDR2: SNHLY, FYNNEI. The CDR3 sequence is 15 residues long. Losses at the gene ends were 6 bases for V and 4 bases for J; bases not matched to a gene: 11. The CDR3 coding sequence is TGTGCCAGCAGCGCAACGACAGGGAGAGCCTATGGCTACACCTTC. Translating it yields CASSATTGRAYGYTF.

V is TRBV6-1 and J is TRBJ2-7, with 7 nucleotides matching TRBD1. The CDR3 sequence is 14 residues long. Germline values: CDR1 MNHNS, CDR2 SASEGT. The ends lost 7 bases at V and 5 bases at J; junction bases unmatched: 11. In nucleotides, the CDR3 is TGTGCCAGCAACTCAGAAGAGACAGGGCACGAGCAGTACGTC. It translates to CASNSEETGHEQYV.

The chain employs TRBV6-5 and TRBJ2-7; 7 nucleotides match TRBD1. The V gene's germline CDR1 is MNHEY and CDR2 SVGAGI. The CDR3 extends over 15 amino acids. The V gene end was trimmed by 0 bases and the J gene end by 6 bases; junction bases not matched to a gene: 8. The CDR3: CASSYSRQGTREQYF. Here the CDR3 DNA reads TGTGCCAGCAGTTACTCACGACAGGGTACGCGCGAGCAGTACTTC.